This T cell receptor beta chain was identified during a study of blood T cell repertoires in COVID-19. At the level of the study: The United States, Italy and Spain supplied acute and convalescent COVID-19 samples. The cDNA or gDNA used as material had been derived from T cells, B-cell-depleted T cells, or PBMCs.

Per the original methods: Reference gene primer amplification in the assay estimated nucleated cell counts. The table came from immunoSEQ multiplex PCR; TCRdb's copy has only in-frame clones and leaves some out. Clonal size and the V and J genes are those of that table, whereas D and trimming came from the DNA. This sample carries roughly 50,000 clones, about 91% of them seen once, and the ten largest clones take about 13%. The sequence was collected from a woman aged 55-69 years with active COVID-19. Specimen: peripheral blood.

CDR3 protein: CASSQGAAASNQPQHF. DNA for the CDR3: TGTGCCAGCAGCCAGGGAGCGGCGGCAAGCAATCAGCCCCAGCATTTT. This sequence joins TRBV3-1 (or the pseudogene TRBV3-2) and TRBJ1-5; the D is unclear. Germline V gene lookup returns CDR1 LGHDT and CDR2 YNNKEL (reference sequence). The CDR3 is 16 amino acids. Trimming took 3 bases from V and 1 from J, leaving 13 bases between them.